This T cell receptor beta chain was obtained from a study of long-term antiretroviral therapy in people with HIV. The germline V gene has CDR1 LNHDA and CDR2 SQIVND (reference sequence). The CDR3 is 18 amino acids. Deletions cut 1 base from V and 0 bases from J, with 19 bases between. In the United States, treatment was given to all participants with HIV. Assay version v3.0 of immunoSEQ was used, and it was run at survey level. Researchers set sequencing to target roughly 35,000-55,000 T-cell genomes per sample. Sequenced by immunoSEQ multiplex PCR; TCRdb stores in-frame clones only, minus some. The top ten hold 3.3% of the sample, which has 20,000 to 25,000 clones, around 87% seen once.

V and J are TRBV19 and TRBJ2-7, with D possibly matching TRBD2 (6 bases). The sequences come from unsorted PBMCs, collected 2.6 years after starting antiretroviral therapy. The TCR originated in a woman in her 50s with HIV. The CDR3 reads CASSIVGGDRASSYEQYF. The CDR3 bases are TGTGCCAGTAGTATAGTTGGAGGGGATAGGGCGAGCTCCTACGAGCAGTACTTC.